This entry features one T cell receptor (beta chain) sequence. The antigen remains undetermined. The record originates from a study of post-analysis software for immune sequencing data. Study-wide context: Relapsing-remitting, secondary progressive and progressive-relapsing multiple sclerosis were all included among the disease courses. Broader study findings: Compared with controls, patients had more of about 5 TRBV segments, including TRBV5-6, TRBV5-1 and TRBV20-1. Under F measure analysis, samples from one preparation batch co-clustered strongly. When compared against controls, multiple sclerosis patients showed significantly lower normalized Chao1 diversity.

Presence of unique molecular identifiers characterized the TCR beta cDNA libraries. The yield from around 1 to 10 million T cells was 500,000 or so cDNA molecules in total. One entry per CDR3 protein, called by TCRdb with MiXCR from the PCR reads. The sample holds hundreds of thousands of distinct CDR3 sequences, about 50% seen once. The CDR3 has 13 residues. The germline V gene has CDR1 MNHNS and CDR2 SASEGT. V shed 7 bases and J shed 2 bases, with 9 bases lying between them. The sequence came from a girl aged 5-17 years with multiple sclerosis. The genes are TRBV6-1 and TRBJ1-5; D is uncertain. The specimen was blood. The CDR3 DNA follows: TGTGCCAGCACAATGGTGGGCAATCAGCCCCAGCATTTT. Translated, it gives CASTMVGNQPQHF.